This TCR beta chain came from a study of shared clonotypes between healthy human individuals. The table came from immunoSEQ multiplex PCR; TCRdb's copy has only in-frame clones and leaves some out. The sample shows about 2.4 million clones, over 85% of them seen only once. The clonotype comes from a man aged 18 to 35 in good health. Some clones in this sample may be carry-over from other donors' samples. The sequencing sample was made of naive CD4+ T cells from PBMCs. Subset indicated: CD45RA+ positively selected.

The CDR3 region is CSVSLAGSYEQYF. In DNA form, the CDR3 reads TGCAGCGTTTCCCTAGCGGGCTCCTACGAGCAGTACTTC. This rearrangement joins TRBV29-1 to TRBJ2-7; 8 nucleotides align to TRBD2. This CDR3 contains 13 residues. V lost 5 bases and J lost 0; bases outside the gene matches: 3. Germline V gene lookup returns CDR1 SQVTM and CDR2 ANQGSEA.